Reported below is one T cell receptor beta chain. Compared with germline, one end of the junction differs, possibly owing to a read error. This entry comes from a study of OX40 agonist ivuxolimab in advanced cancers. CDR1 is SGHRS and CDR2 is YFSETQ in the germline V gene. The CDR3 length is 15 residues. Profiling relied on immunoSEQ multiplex PCR, and the TCRdb table lists in-frame clones only, not all of them. The sample contains over 45,000 clones, more than 75% of which appear only once. This specimen was CD4+ or CD8+ T cells sorted from blood, taken in a trial of the OX40 agonist ivuxolimab. The source of this sequence is an adult with an advanced solid tumor such as melanoma, head and neck, liver or kidney cancer. The genes are TRBV5-1 and TRBJ2-5; TRBD2 might be the D (5 bases). Here the CDR3 reads CASTLGSSGGETQYF. The CDR3 nucleotides read TGCGCCAGCACCTTGGGGTCGTCGGGCGGGGAGACCCAGTACTTC.